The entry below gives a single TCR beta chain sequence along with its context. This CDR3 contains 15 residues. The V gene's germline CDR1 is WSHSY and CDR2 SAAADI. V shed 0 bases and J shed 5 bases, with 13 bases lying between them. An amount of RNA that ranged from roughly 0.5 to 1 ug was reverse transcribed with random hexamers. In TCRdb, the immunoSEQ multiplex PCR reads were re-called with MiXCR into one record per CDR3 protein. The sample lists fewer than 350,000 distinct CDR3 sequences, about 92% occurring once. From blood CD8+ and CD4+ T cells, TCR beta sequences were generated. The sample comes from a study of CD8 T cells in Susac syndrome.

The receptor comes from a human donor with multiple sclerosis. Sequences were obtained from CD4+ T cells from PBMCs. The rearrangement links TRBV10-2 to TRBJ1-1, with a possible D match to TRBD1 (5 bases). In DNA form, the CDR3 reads TGCGCCAGCAGTGAGTCCAGGGTGCGGGGGACTGAAGCTTTCTTT. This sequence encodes CASSESRVRGTEAFF.